The T cell receptor (beta chain) under discussion was sequenced for a study of blood T cell repertoires in COVID-19. TCRdb keeps only in-frame clones here, not all; method: immunoSEQ multiplex PCR. Altogether a few hundred thousand clones are present, roughly 89% being singletons, with the ten largest covering approximately 15%. From germline, CDR1 is LNHDA and CDR2 SQIVND (reference sequence). This CDR3 spans 15 amino acids. Trimming took off 4 bases at V and 1 base at J, with 13 bases between the two ends. The chain combines TRBV19 with TRBJ1-1; D might be TRBD1 (6 bases). This receptor was identified in a man aged 25 to 40 who had been exposed to COVID-19. The sequencing input was PBMCs or T cells enriched from blood (not recorded which). Here the CDR3 DNA reads TGTGCCAGTAGTAGCTCTAGGGGGACGAACACTGAAGCTTTCTTT. This sequence encodes CASSSSRGTNTEAFF.